These T cell receptor beta chains were read from a single sample in a study of siplizumab effects on memory and regulatory T cells. TCRdb's copy holds only in-frame clones and misses some; the assay was immunoSEQ multiplex PCR. The table records 100,000 or so clones, 85% to 95% of them present only once. The sequencing input was non-Treg CD4+ T cells sorted from blood. The receptors originated from a human donor in good health. Each CDR3 is given without its conserved first and last residue. D genes are given only for firm matches.

>-|TRBV7-3|TRBJ2-2
ASSHPRDTGELF
>TRBD1|TRBV7-9|TRBJ1-1
ATDREAKAF
>TRBD1|TRBV4-1|TRBJ2-5
ASSQGWGQQETQY
>-|TRBV5-6|TRBJ2-7
ASSLTTYEQY
>TRBD1|TRBV5-1|TRBJ1-5
ASSLDRGRDQPQH
>-|TRBV6-5|TRBJ1-1
ASSYLGAAF
>TRBD2|TRBV7-2|TRBJ2-7
ASSLKNSGGGSYSYEQY
>-|TRBV30|TRBJ1-2
ACPRSKVFPNYGYT
>-|TRBV29-1|TRBJ1-1
SVVSGSRMNTEAF
>TRBD2|TRBV6-1|TRBJ2-5
ASSRTSGATWAQY
>TRBD2|TRBV12-5|TRBJ2-1
ASGLELAGGNEQF
>-|TRBV4-3|TRBJ2-3
ASSQGRDFNTDTQY
>TRBD1|TRBV28|TRBJ1-2
ASSPGTAPSSKGYT
>TRBD2|TRBV6-5|TRBJ2-3
ATARTSGGDTQY
>-|TRBV21-1|TRBJ2-5
ASSRAPWGLAGGPGQETQY
>-|TRBV4-2|TRBJ2-1
ASSQEEGAWNEQF
>-|TRBV6-1|TRBJ1-5
ASSLHSTNQPQH
>TRBD1|TRBV5-1|TRBJ1-1
ASSLAGTGGFGGTEAF
>-|TRBV14|TRBJ2-3
ASSRTDELQQY
>-|TRBV5-4|TRBJ1-1
ASSLRDLGNTEAF
>-|TRBV5-6|TRBJ1-2
ASSRTGGDAYGYT
>-|TRBV5-1|TRBJ2-7
ASSLASTYEQY
>-|TRBV30|TRBJ1-5
AWSFPAHPNQPQH
>-|TRBV5-6|TRBJ2-1
ASSGGDEQF
>-|TRBV11-2|TRBJ1-1
ASSLVRGGITEAF
>TRBD1|TRBV6-1|TRBJ1-5
ASSEWGQNQPQH
>TRBD1|TRBV7-8|TRBJ2-5
ASSLTGARGETQY